The T cell receptor (beta chain) described here comes from a study of blood T cell repertoires in COVID-19. For the study at large: The study drew acute and convalescent COVID-19 samples from the United States, Italy and Spain. PBMCs, B-cell-depleted T cells, or T cells were the source of the cDNA or gDNA that made up the material.

Profiling relied on immunoSEQ multiplex PCR, and the TCRdb table lists in-frame clones only, not all of them. This table has tens of thousands of clones, approximately 78% appearing once. The sequence was obtained from a man older than 75 with acute or convalescent COVID-19. The sequenced sample consisted of peripheral blood.

The CDR3 loop reads CSVAQGDNEAFF. The CDR3 region has the DNA TGCAGCGTTGCACAGGGAGATAATGAAGCTTTCTTT. This chain connects TRBV29-1 to TRBJ1-1; tentative D call: TRBD1 (6 bases). V lost 4 bases and J 7 bases, leaving 13 bases between the germline ends. The germline CDR1 and CDR2 sequences are SQVTM and ANQGSEA. The CDR3 consists of 12 residues.